Shown below are 27 T cell receptor beta chains from a single sample sequenced in a study of T cell repertoires in ileal Crohn's disease. Method: immunoSEQ multiplex PCR; TCRdb's copy keeps in-frame clones and lacks some. Of approximately 11,000 clones listed, around 86% are singletons. Time point noted: inflamed ileum from the surgical specimen. The sample taken for sequencing was ileal tissue. These receptors came from an adult with Crohn's disease.

This chain joins TRBV7-6 and TRBJ2-5; a possible D gene is TRBD2 (5 bases). The germline gives CDR1 SGHVS, CDR2 FNYEAQ. CDR3 size: 13 residues. Trimming pared 2 bases from V and 5 bases from J, leaving 9 bases between. The CDR3 protein is CASSLQRAETQYF. For the CDR3, the DNA is TGTGCCAGCAGCTTACAGAGGGCGGAGACCCAGTACTTC.

This chain connects TRBV4-2 to TRBJ1-2, with D uncertain. V lost 4 bases, J lost 8 bases, and 14 bases lay in between. The germline CDR1 and CDR2 sequences are LGHNA and YNFKEQ. This CDR3 spans 13 amino acids. CDR3 in amino acids: CASSPSVQDGYTF. Written as DNA, the CDR3 is TGTGCCAGCAGCCCCTCGGTCCAGGACGGCTACACCTTC.

This chain links TRBV19 with TRBJ1-1, with D uncertain. The CDR3 spans 16 residues. From germline, CDR1 is LNHDA and CDR2 SQIVND (reference sequence). V lost 2 bases and J lost 5, with 18 bases in between. CDR3 DNA: TGTGCCAGTAGTATAAGAAGGTTGCGGAACAAAACTGAAGCTTTCTTT. Translated: CASSIRRLRNKTEAFF. The full variable domain, with the rest looked up from reference TRBV19 and TRBJ1-1, is DGGITQSPKYLFRKEGQNVTLSCEQNLNHDAMYWYRQDPGQGLRLIYYSQIVNDFQKGDIAEGYSVSREKKESFPLTVTSAQKNPTAFYLCASSIRRLRNKTEAFFGQGTRLTVV.

The V gene is TRBV2, the J gene TRBJ1-4, with TRBD1 matching over 7 bases. V shed 3 bases and J 4 bases; nucleotides not matched to a gene: 5. The germline V gene encodes CDR1 SNHLY and CDR2 FYNNEI. The CDR3 runs 15 residues. CDR3 sequence (DNA): TGTGCCAGCAGTGATGAGGGACAGTTTAATGAAAAACTGTTTTTT. It translates to CASSDEGQFNEKLFF.

The rearrangement uses TRBV5-1 and TRBJ2-7; D gene unclear. The V and J ends lost 0 bases and 2 bases respectively, with 6 bases between them. Germline loops: CDR1 SGHRS, CDR2 YFSETQ. CDR3 length: 13 amino acids. As DNA, the CDR3 is TGCGCCAGCAGCTTGGAAAAACCCTACGAGCAGTACTTC. Translated: CASSLEKPYEQYF.

This chain links TRBV11-2 with TRBJ1-1, with D unclear. Trimming took 3 bases from V and 7 from J, leaving 9 bases between them. Germline V gene lookup returns CDR1 SGHAT and CDR2 FQNNGV. This CDR3 is 12 amino acids long. CDR3 residues: CASSFDRREAFF. CDR3 coding DNA: TGTGCCAGCAGCTTCGACCGACGTGAAGCTTTCTTT.

This sequence joins TRBV7-9 and TRBJ2-1; D is unresolved. The CDR3 consists of 12 residues. CDR1 is SEHNR and CDR2 is FQNEAQ in the germline V gene (reference sequence). Trimming removed 3 bases at V and 7 bases at J, with 7 bases between. CDR3 in amino acids: CASSFTGNEQFF. The CDR3 coding sequence is TGTGCCAGCAGCTTCACCGGAAATGAGCAGTTCTTC.

The chain joins TRBV5-6 to TRBJ2-5; D tentatively reads TRBD1 or TRBD2 (5 bases each). Trimming cost V 4 bases and J 13 bases, with 26 bases left between them. The germline V gene has CDR1 SGHDT and CDR2 YYEEEE. CDR3 length: 15 residues. The CDR3 DNA sequence: TGTGCCAGCAGCCGCGGGCCATCATCGGGGACCTCCGTGTACTTC. It encodes CASSRGPSSGTSVYF. Full variable domain (remainder filled in from reference TRBV5-6 and TRBJ2-5): DAGVTQSPTHLIKTRGQQVTLRCSPKSGHDTVSWYQQALGQGPQFIFQYYEEEERQRGNFPDRFSGHQFPNYSSELNVNALLLGDSALYLCASSRGPSSGTSVYFGPGTRLLVL.

The genes are TRBV11-2 and TRBJ2-1; D gene ambiguous. V was clipped by 0 bases and J by 7 bases, with 7 bases between them. Per germline, CDR1 SGHAT and CDR2 FQNNGV. The CDR3 contains 13 residues. CDR3 sequence (DNA): TGTGCCAGCAGCTTAGATCGAGAAAATGAGCAGTTCTTC. Translating it yields CASSLDRENEQFF.

The V call is TRBV7-8, the J call TRBJ2-1; TRBD2 might be the D (5 bases). Trimming pared 5 bases from V and 0 bases from J, leaving 11 bases between. The CDR3 contains 15 residues. Germline V gene data show CDR1 as SGHVS and CDR2 as FQNEAQ. CDR3 nucleotide sequence: TGTGCCAGCAGCCTAACTAGGAGCTCCTACAATGAGCAGTTCTTC. It yields the protein CASSLTRSSYNEQFF.

The chain carries TRBV5-6 and TRBJ2-5; 10 bases map to TRBD2. J lost 5 bases, V lost 0 bases, and 7 bases had no gene match. This CDR3 spans 16 amino acids. Germline V gene lookup returns CDR1 SGHDT and CDR2 YYEEEE. The CDR3 sequence: CASSLGTSGIGETQYF. In nucleotides, the CDR3 is TGTGCCAGCAGCTTGGGAACTAGCGGGATAGGGGAGACCCAGTACTTC.

This clone was seen a few times. This chain connects TRBV5-1 to TRBJ2-3; D is undetermined. Trimming took off 4 bases at V and 8 bases at J, with 20 bases between the two ends. The CDR3 has 15 residues. Germline CDR1 reads SGHRS; CDR2 reads YFSETQ. CDR3 DNA sequence: TGCGCCAGCAGCCCGACGAACTGGCCAGATGGTACGCAGTATTTT. Translation: CASSPTNWPDGTQYF.

This clone turned up a few times. V is TRBV6-6 and J is TRBJ1-2, with D perhaps TRBD1 (6 bases). Trimming removed 2 bases from V and 4 bases from J, with 8 bases in between. CDR1 is MNHNY, CDR2 SVGAGI, per germline (reference sequence). The CDR3 is made up of 13 amino acids. CDR3 nucleotide sequence: TGTGCCAGCAGTTACGGGGGGGCCTATGGCTACACCTTC. As protein: CASSYGGAYGYTF.

This chain connects TRBV11-2 to TRBJ2-1, with 9 bases lining up with TRBD2. CDR1 is SGHAT, CDR2 FQNNGV, per germline. The CDR3 runs to 16 residues. V trimming: 3 bases; J trimming: 2 bases; junction bases outside the gene matches: 5. CDR3 in amino acids: CASSFGTSLAYNEQFF. CDR3 nucleotides: TGTGCCAGCAGCTTCGGGACTAGCTTAGCCTACAATGAGCAGTTCTTC.

J is TRBJ2-4 and V is TRBV7-2; TRBD2 might be the D (6 bases). Germline-derived CDR1 and CDR2 are SGHTA and FQGNSA. V lost 4 bases to trimming and J lost 8 bases, with 15 bases between them. The CDR3 is made up of 14 amino acids. The chain's CDR3 is CASSSLGGRDIQYF. The CDR3 nucleotides are TGTGCCAGCAGCTCTCTTGGGGGGAGAGACATTCAGTACTTC.

By share of the sample, this clone is large (0.1 to 1%). J is TRBJ2-1 and V is TRBV6-5; D is unresolved. The V gene lost 5 bases and the J gene lost 8 bases, with 10 bases spanning the gap. Germline V gene sequence: CDR1 MNHEY, CDR2 SVGAGI. This CDR3 region has 12 residues. Here the CDR3 reads CASSRRGDEQFF. CDR3 in DNA: TGTGCCAGCAGTCGTCGTGGCGATGAGCAGTTCTTC.

This clone was seen a handful of times. V usage is TRBV5-1 and J usage is TRBJ2-2; TRBD1 agrees at 7 bases. The CDR3 extends over 15 amino acids. The trim removed 3 bases at V and 1 base at J, leaving 3 bases unmatched. Germline lookup yields CDR1 SGHRS and CDR2 YFSETQ. The CDR3 DNA follows: TGCGCCAGCAGCTACGGGACAGTGAACACCGGGGAGCTGTTTTTT. Amino acid sequence: CASSYGTVNTGELFF.

V gene TRBV15 combines with J gene TRBJ2-6; 7 nucleotides agree with TRBD1. The CDR3 consists of 16 residues. After removal of 4 bases from V and 2 bases from J, the junction contained 5 bases not matched to a gene. Germline CDR1 reads LNHNV; CDR2 reads YYDKDF (reference sequence). This CDR3 reads CATSISGGAGANVLTF. DNA for the CDR3: TGTGCCACCAGCATCTCAGGGGGTGCTGGGGCCAACGTCCTGACTTTC.

V is TRBV5-4 and J is TRBJ2-1, with D tentatively TRBD1 (5 bases). V lost 5 bases and J 5 bases, leaving 17 bases between the germline ends. The CDR3 length is 15 residues. Germline CDR1 reads SGHNT; CDR2 reads YYREEE (reference sequence). DNA for the CDR3: TGTGCCAGCAGTGGGTCGCCTTCAGGGAACAATGAGCAGTTCTTC. Translated, it gives CASSGSPSGNNEQFF.

This clone was detected only once. The chain recombines TRBV6-1 with TRBJ2-1, with D tentatively TRBD2 (5 bases). Germline V gene sequence: CDR1 MNHNS, CDR2 SASEGT. This CDR3 has 11 residues. V was pared by 6 bases and J by 13 bases, with 13 bases between. The DNA of the CDR3 is TGTGCCAGCAGATTCCCGGGATCCCAGTTCTTC. Its translation: CASRFPGSQFF.

CDR3 region: CAISESKGPEAFF. In DNA, the CDR3 is TGTGCCATCAGTGAGTCGAAGGGGCCTGAAGCTTTCTTT. J is TRBJ1-1 and V is TRBV10-3; D perhaps matches TRBD1 (5 bases). Germline CDR1 and CDR2: ENHRY and SYGVKD. The V gene lost 0 bases and the J gene lost 6 bases, with 8 bases spanning the gap. CDR3 size: 13 residues.

The chain links TRBV19 to TRBJ2-5; 9 nucleotides align to TRBD2. The CDR3 loop spans 15 amino acids. The germline gives CDR1 LNHDA, CDR2 SQIVND (reference sequence). Unmatched junction bases numbered 8, after V lost 5 bases and J lost 4 bases. The CDR3 region has the DNA TGTGCCAGTAGTGGGCGGGAGGGTTTTTCAGAGACCCAGTACTTC. It specifies CASSGREGFSETQYF.

The chain links TRBV7-3 to TRBJ2-7; 9 nucleotides line up with TRBD2. Germline CDR1 is SGHTA and CDR2 is FQGTGA. After removal of 5 bases from V and 0 bases from J, the junction contained 2 bases not matched to a gene. The CDR3 is 14 residues long. The CDR3 loop is CASSPSGASYEQYF. The CDR3 DNA reads TGTGCCAGCAGCCCTAGCGGGGCCTCCTACGAGCAGTACTTC.

This clone has only a few counts. The V gene is TRBV27, the J gene TRBJ2-7; D is undetermined. Trimming stripped 4 bases from V and 3 bases from J, with 4 bases between. This CDR3 comprises 11 residues. Germline V lookup: CDR1 MNHEY, CDR2 SMNVEV (reference sequence). CDR3 amino acids: CASSSFYEQYV. The CDR3 DNA reads as TGTGCCAGCAGTTCCTTCTACGAGCAGTACGTC.

This clone was counted a single time. The V and J genes are TRBV2 and TRBJ2-1, with TRBD2 matching over 12 bases. The CDR3 length is 16 residues. In germline, CDR1 is SNHLY, CDR2 FYNNEI. V trimming: 6 bases; J trimming: 12 bases; junction bases outside the gene matches: 15. Written as DNA, the CDR3 is TGTGCCAGCAGGCCCTCCGTGAGACTAGCGGGAGATGCGCAGTTCTTC. Protein sequence: CASRPSVRLAGDAQFF. Based on the CDR3 plus reference TRBV2 and TRBJ2-1, the full variable domain is EPEVTQTPSHQVTQMGQEVILRCVPISNHLYFYWYRQILGQKVEFLVSFYNNEISEKSEIFDDQFSVERPDGSNFTLKIRSTKLEDSAMYFCASRPSVRLAGDAQFFGPGTRLTVL.

This clone was seen only once. This chain links TRBV7-6 with TRBJ2-5; TRBD1 might be the D (5 bases). The germline gives CDR1 SGHVS, CDR2 FNYEAQ. This CDR3 is 13 amino acids long. Trimming left V 5 bases short and J 9 bases short, with 16 bases between. For the CDR3, the DNA is TGTGCCAGCAGCCCCCAGGGTTTAGGGGCCCAGTACTTC. This encodes CASSPQGLGAQYF.

The rearrangement links TRBV13 to TRBJ1-2, with 7 bases aligning to TRBD1. V dropped 5 bases and J dropped 2; count of bases not matched to a gene: 5. In germline, CDR1 is PRHDT, CDR2 FYEKMQ (reference sequence). The CDR3 covers 14 residues. The CDR3 region is CASSQGQRNYGYTF. The CDR3 coding sequence is TGTGCCAGCAGCCAGGGACAGAGGAACTATGGCTACACCTTC.